This T cell receptor (beta chain) was identified during a study of cytomegalovirus exposure and HLA in healthy donors. 13 Jbeta primers and 60 Vbeta primers were used for the PCR. Profiled with immunoSEQ multiplex PCR; TCRdb holds only in-frame clones, not every one. The sample has 72,000 or so clones; over 70% are singletons. The CDR3 spans 18 residues. With 5 bases clipped from V and 3 bases from J, the junction kept 14 bases outside the gene matches. Germline V lookup: CDR1 MDHEN, CDR2 SYDVKM. The sample was PBMCs. This chain joins TRBV28 and TRBJ2-1, with TRBD2 matching 9 bases. The TCR comes from a human donor in good health. DNA of the CDR3: TGTGCCAGCAGTGGGAGATCACCGGGACTAGCATACTACAATGAGCAGTTCTTC. Translated, it gives CASSGRSPGLAYYNEQFF.